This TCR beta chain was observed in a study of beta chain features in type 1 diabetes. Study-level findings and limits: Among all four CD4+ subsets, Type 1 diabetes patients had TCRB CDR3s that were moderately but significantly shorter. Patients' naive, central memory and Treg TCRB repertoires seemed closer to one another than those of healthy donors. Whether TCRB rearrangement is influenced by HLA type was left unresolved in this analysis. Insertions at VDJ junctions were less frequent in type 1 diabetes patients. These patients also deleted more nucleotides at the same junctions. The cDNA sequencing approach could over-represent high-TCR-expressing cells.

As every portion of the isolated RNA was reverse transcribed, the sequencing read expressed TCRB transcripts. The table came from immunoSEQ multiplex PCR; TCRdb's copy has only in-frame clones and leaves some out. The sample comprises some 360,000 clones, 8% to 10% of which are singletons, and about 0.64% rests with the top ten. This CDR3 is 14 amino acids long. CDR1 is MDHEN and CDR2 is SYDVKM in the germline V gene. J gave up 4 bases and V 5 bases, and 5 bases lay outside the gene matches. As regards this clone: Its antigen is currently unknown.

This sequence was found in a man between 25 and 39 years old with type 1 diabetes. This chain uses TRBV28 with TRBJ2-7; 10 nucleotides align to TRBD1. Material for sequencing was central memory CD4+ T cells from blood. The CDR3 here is CASSTGTGVYEQYF. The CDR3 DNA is TGTGCCAGCAGTACCGGGACAGGGGTTTACGAGCAGTACTTC.